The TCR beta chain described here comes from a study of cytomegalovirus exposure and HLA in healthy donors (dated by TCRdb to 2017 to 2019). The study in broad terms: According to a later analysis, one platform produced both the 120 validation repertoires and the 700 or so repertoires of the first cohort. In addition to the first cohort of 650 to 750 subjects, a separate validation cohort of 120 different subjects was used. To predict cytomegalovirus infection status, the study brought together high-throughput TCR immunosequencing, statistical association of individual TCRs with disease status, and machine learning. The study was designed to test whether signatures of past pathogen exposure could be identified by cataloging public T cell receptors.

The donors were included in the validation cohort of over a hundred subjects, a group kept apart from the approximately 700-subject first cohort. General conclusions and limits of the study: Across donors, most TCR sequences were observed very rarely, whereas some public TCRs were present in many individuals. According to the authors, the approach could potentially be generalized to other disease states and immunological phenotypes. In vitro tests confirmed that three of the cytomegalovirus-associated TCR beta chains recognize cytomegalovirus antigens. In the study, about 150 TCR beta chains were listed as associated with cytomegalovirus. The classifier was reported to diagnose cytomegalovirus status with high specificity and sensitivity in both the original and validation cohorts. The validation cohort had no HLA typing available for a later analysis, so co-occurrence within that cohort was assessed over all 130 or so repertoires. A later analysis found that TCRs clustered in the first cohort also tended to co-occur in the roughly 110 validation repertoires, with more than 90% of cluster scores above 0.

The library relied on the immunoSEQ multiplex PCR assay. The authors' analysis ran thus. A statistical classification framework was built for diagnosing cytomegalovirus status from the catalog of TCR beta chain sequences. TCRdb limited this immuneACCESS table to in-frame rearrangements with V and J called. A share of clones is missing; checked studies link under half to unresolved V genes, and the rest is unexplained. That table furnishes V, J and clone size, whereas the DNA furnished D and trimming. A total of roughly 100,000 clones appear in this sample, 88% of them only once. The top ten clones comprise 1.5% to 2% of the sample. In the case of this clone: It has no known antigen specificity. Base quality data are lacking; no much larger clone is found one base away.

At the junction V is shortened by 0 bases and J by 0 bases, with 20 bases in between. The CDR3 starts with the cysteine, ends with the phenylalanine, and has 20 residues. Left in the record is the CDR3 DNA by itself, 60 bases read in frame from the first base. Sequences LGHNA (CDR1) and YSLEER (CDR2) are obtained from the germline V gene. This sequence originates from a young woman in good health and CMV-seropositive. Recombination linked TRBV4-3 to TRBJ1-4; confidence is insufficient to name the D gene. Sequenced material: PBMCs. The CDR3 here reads CASSQDQVLSTITTNEKLFF. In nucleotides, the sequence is TGCGCCAGCAGCCAAGATCAGGTCTTATCTACGATAACAACTAATGAAAAACTGTTTTTT.